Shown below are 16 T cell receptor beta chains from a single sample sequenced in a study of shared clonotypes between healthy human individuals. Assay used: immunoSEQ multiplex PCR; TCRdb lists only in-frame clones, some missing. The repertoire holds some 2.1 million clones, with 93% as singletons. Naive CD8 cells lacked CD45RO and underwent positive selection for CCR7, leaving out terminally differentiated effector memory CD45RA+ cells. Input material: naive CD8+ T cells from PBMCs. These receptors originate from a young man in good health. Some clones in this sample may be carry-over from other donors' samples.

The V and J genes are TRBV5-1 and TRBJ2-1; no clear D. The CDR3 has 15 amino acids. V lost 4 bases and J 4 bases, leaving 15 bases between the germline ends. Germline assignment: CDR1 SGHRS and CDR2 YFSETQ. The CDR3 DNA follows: TGCGCCAGCAGCGATCGGGCCGCGGAGTACAATGAGCAGTTCTTC. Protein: CASSDRAAEYNEQFF.

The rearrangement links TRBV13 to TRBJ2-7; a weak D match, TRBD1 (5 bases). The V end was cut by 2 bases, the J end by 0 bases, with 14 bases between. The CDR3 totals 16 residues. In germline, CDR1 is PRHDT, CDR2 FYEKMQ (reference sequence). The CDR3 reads CASSLWRQSSSYEQYF. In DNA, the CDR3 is TGTGCCAGCAGCTTATGGCGACAGTCAAGCTCCTACGAGCAGTACTTC.

The CDR3 DNA follows: TGTGCCAGCAGTAGGGACACTTGGACCTTCGCCAATGAGCAGTTCTTC. This encodes CASSRDTWTFANEQFF. The rearrangement joins TRBV27 to TRBJ2-1; TRBD1 is a possible D gene (6 bases). Trimming cost V 5 bases and J 6 bases, with 20 bases left between them. CDR3 length equals 16 residues. The germline V gene has CDR1 MNHEY and CDR2 SMNVEV (reference sequence).

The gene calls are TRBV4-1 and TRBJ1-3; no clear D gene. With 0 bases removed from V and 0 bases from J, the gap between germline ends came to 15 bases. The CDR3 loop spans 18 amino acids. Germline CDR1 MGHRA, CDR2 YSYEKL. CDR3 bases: TGCGCCAGCAGCCAAGAAGGTGCGACCCAAATCTCTGGAAACACCATATATTTT. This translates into CASSQEGATQISGNTIYF.

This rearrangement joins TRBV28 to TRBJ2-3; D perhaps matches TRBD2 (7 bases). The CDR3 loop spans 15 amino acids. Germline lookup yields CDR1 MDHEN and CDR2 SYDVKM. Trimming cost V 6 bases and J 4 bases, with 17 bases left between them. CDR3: CASSLGGEFADTQYF. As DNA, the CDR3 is TGTGCCAGCAGCCTAGGGGGGGAGTTCGCAGATACGCAGTATTTT.

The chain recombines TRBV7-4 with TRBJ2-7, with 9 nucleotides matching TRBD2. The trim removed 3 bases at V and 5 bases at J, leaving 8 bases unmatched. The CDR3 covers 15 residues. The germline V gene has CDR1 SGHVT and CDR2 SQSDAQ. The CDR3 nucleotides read TGTGCCAGCAGCTTTAGCGGGAGAAGTAGCCACGAGCAGTACTTC. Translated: CASSFSGRSSHEQYF.

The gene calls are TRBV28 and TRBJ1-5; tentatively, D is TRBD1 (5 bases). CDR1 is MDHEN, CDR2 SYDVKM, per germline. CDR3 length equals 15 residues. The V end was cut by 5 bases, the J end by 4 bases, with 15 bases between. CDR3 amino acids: CASSPRLGGNQPQHF. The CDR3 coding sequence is TGTGCCAGCAGTCCCCGTCTGGGGGGGAATCAGCCCCAGCATTTT.

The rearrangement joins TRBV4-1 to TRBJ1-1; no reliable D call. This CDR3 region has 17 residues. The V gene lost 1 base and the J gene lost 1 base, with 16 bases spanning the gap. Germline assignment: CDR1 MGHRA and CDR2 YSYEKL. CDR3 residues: CASSQAPPGYENTEAFF. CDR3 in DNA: TGCGCCAGCAGCCAAGCTCCTCCCGGGTACGAGAACACTGAAGCTTTCTTT.

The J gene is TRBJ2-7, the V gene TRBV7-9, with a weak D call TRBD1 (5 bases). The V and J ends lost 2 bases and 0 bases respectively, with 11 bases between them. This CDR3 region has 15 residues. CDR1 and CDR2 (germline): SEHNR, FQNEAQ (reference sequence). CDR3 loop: CASSLSTGDSYEQYF. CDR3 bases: TGTGCCAGCAGCTTAAGTACAGGAGACTCCTACGAGCAGTACTTC.

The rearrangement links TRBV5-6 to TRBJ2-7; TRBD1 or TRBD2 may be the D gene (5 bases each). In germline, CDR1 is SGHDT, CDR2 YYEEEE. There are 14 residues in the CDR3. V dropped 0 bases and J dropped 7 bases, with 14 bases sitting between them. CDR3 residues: CASSLGDPYREQYF. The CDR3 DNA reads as TGTGCCAGCAGCTTGGGGGACCCTTACAGGGAGCAGTACTTC.

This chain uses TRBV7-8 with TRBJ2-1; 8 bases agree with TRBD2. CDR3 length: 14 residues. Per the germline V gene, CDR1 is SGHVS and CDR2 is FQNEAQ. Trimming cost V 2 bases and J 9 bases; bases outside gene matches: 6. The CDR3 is CASSLWGLGGEQFF. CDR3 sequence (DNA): TGTGCCAGCAGCTTATGGGGACTAGGAGGTGAGCAGTTCTTC.

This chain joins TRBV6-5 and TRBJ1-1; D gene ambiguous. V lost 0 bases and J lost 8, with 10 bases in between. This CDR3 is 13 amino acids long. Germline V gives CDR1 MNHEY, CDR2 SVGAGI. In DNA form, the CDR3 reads TGTGCCAGCAGTTACTCGATTCAGGCCGAAGCTTTCTTT. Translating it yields CASSYSIQAEAFF.

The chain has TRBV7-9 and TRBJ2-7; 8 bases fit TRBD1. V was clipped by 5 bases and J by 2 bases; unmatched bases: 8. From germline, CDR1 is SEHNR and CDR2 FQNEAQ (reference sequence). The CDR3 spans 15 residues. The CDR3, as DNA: TGTGCCAGCAGCCCGCCGGACAGGGTAGCCTACGAGCAGTACTTC. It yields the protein CASSPPDRVAYEQYF.

CDR3 DNA: TGTGCCAGCAGCCGGAGGGCCGTGCAGTACTTC. This translates into CASSRRAVQYF. The V gene is TRBV5-6, the J gene TRBJ2-7, with a tentative D call TRBD2 (6 bases). This CDR3 has 11 amino acids. Germline loops: CDR1 SGHDT, CDR2 YYEEEE. V lost 4 bases to trimming and J lost 9 bases, with 11 bases between them.

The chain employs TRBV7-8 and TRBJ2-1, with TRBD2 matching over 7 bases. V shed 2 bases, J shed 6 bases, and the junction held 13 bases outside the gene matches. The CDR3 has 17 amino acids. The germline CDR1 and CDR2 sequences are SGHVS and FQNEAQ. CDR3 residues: CASSLRAGREMFNEQFF. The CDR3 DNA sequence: TGTGCCAGCAGCTTACGGGCAGGGCGGGAGATGTTCAATGAGCAGTTCTTC.

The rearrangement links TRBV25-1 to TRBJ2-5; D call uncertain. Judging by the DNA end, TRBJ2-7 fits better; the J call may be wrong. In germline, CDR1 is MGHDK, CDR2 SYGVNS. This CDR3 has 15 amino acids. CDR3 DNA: TGTGCCAGCAGGGACCGAGGCGTCCCTTTCAACGAGCAGTACTTC. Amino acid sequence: CASRDRGVPFNEQYF.